Listed below are T cell receptor beta chains from one sample, sequenced in a study of blood T cells in healthy people across ages. MiXCR, applied by TCRdb to the 5' RACE reads, yields one record per CDR3 protein. The table shows some 1.4 million distinct CDR3 sequences, with approximately 38% occurring only once. The sequencing input was blood. The source of these receptors is a woman under 30 in good health. The CDR3 runs from the conserved cysteine through the conserved F or W. Each record gives: clone size, V gene, D gene, J gene, CDR3 DNA, CDR3 protein. A D gene is named only where the DNA matches it firmly. A clone size is listed for some rows: how often the clone was seen (once, few, many), or a class if it is expanded.

.	TRBV5-1	.	TRBJ1-1	TGCGCCAGCAGCCGGGACGGGACAACGGTCGGAGAAGCTTTCTTT	CASSRDGTTVGEAFF
few	TRBV20-1	.	TRBJ1-6	TGCAGTGCTAGAGTTACGGGAGGGAATTCACCCCTCCACTTT	CSARVTGGNSPLHF
many	TRBV7-3	.	TRBJ2-1	TGTGCCAGCAGCTTGGAGGGGCTCGGTGACCCGAGCTACAATGAGCAGTTCTTC	CASSLEGLGDPSYNEQFF
few	TRBV6-5	.	TRBJ2-7	TGTGCCAGCAGTTACGACCCCAGGGGGGTGGAGCAGTACTTC	CASSYDPRGVEQYF
few	TRBV5-1	.	TRBJ1-5	TGCGCCAGCAGCCCCCAGGGGTTACGCAATCAGCCCCAGCATTTT	CASSPQGLRNQPQHF
.	TRBV5-1	.	TRBJ2-3	TGCGCCAGCAGCCTACAGGGTACGCGCACAGATACGCAGTATTTT	CASSLQGTRTDTQYF
once	TRBV4-1	TRBD2	TRBJ2-1	TGCGCCAGCAGCCAACCTAGCGGGGGGGCCGTGCGGGAGCAGTTCTTC	CASSQPSGGAVREQFF
.	TRBV20-1	TRBD2	TRBJ2-3	TGCAGTGCTAGAGATGCCAGCGGGGCAGGAGATACGCAGTATTTT	CSARDASGAGDTQYF
few	TRBV20-1	TRBD2	TRBJ2-1	TGCAGTGCTAGTAACCCTAGCGGCAAATACAATGAGCAGTTCTTC	CSASNPSGKYNEQFF
.	TRBV28	.	TRBJ1-2	TGTGCCACCAGCCGAGGACGGATTTCTAACTATGGCTACACCTTC	CATSRGRISNYGYTF
many	TRBV4-1	TRBD2	TRBJ2-7	TGCGCCAGCAGCCAAGTGGATATGGGACTAGCCTCCTACAATGAGCAGTACTTC	CASSQVDMGLASYNEQYF
few	TRBV20-1	.	TRBJ2-3	TGCAGTGCTAGAGATCGATCGGGGATGGGTACAGATACGCAGTATTTT	CSARDRSGMGTDTQYF
.	TRBV20-1	.	TRBJ1-5	TGCAGTGCTAGAAGGGACGCCGCGAGGGACCTAAATCAGCCCCAGCATTTT	CSARRDAARDLNQPQHF
once	TRBV2	.	TRBJ2-7	TGTGCCAGCAGTGAGAGTCTGCGGGCCTACGAGCAGTACTTC	CASSESLRAYEQYF
many	TRBV4-2	.	TRBJ2-5	TGTGCCAGCAGCGCCCACGCTCAAGAGACCCAGTACTTC	CASSAHAQETQYF
few	TRBV24-1	.	TRBJ2-5	TGTGCCACCAGTGATGCCTTATTTAACGACAGGTCCGGGCAGTACTTC	CATSDALFNDRSGQYF
.	TRBV19	TRBD2	TRBJ2-5	TGTGCCAGTAGGAAGGGCCGGGAGGGCCAAGAGACCCAGTACTTC	CASRKGREGQETQYF
.	TRBV12-3/TRBV12-4	.	TRBJ2-7	TGTGCCAGCAGTTTATCTGGGTATGCCTACGAGCAGTACTTC	CASSLSGYAYEQYF
.	TRBV11-1	.	TRBJ2-3	TGTGCCAGCAGCCCGGGACGGGTACCCACAGATACGCAGTATTTT	CASSPGRVPTDTQYF
.	TRBV10-1	.	TRBJ2-2	TGCGCCAGCAGTGATACCACAGGGACCGGGGAGCTGTTTTTT	CASSDTTGTGELFF
.	TRBV6-1	.	TRBJ1-2	TGTGCCAGCAGTGCCGGACCTTCGGCTGGCTACACCTTC	CASSAGPSAGYTF
.	TRBV28	TRBD1	TRBJ1-6	TGTGCCAGCAGTTGGCCCGGCAGGGGGCGCGGCCACCTCCACTTT	CASSWPGRGRGHLHF
.	TRBV4-1	.	TRBJ2-5	TGCGCCAGCAGCCAAGTTGATAAGGGCGGTTACTTCCAAGAGACCCAGTACTTC	CASSQVDKGGYFQETQYF
.	TRBV20-1	.	TRBJ1-2	TGCAGTGCTAGGGGACACCCGAGGGATGGCTACACCTTC	CSARGHPRDGYTF
once	TRBV12-3/TRBV12-4	.	TRBJ1-5	TGTGCCAGCAGTTCAGGGGTGGGGGACTATCAGCCCCAGCATTTT	CASSSGVGDYQPQHF
.	TRBV12-3/TRBV12-4	.	TRBJ1-1	TGTGCCAGCAGTTTCCCACGAATCACTGAAGCTTTCTTT	CASSFPRITEAFF
.	TRBV10-3	.	TRBJ1-1	TGTGCCATCAGTGAGTCGGACCTAGGGGCTGAAGCTTTCTTT	CAISESDLGAEAFF
.	TRBV20-1	.	TRBJ1-1	TGCAGTGCTAGAGGGGAGGTGTTGAACACTGAAGCTTTCTTT	CSARGEVLNTEAFF
few	TRBV12-3/TRBV12-4	.	TRBJ1-4	TGTGCCAGCAGTCCGCAACAGGGATTTGGCGAAAAACTGTTTTTT	CASSPQQGFGEKLFF
once	TRBV20-1	.	TRBJ1-1	TGCAGTGCTAGAGCGGGCCAGAACACTGAAGCTTTCTTT	CSARAGQNTEAFF
.	TRBV12-3/TRBV12-4	.	TRBJ1-2	TGTGCCAGCAGTTTGGGCAGGGGAAGGGCTGGCTACACCTTC	CASSLGRGRAGYTF
.	TRBV7-2	.	TRBJ2-5	TGTGCCAGCAGCTCCCAAGCGATGGGGGAGACCCAGTACTTC	CASSSQAMGETQYF
few	TRBV7-2	.	TRBJ1-1	TGTGCCAGCAGCTTAGTTCTGGCAGCCCCCTGGAACACTGAAGCTTTCTTT	CASSLVLAAPWNTEAFF
.	TRBV27	TRBD2	TRBJ2-5	TGTGCCAGCAGTTTAGGGACTAGCGGGAGGGTTGAGCAGTACTTC	CASSLGTSGRVEQYF
few	TRBV3-1	.	TRBJ2-5	TGTGCCAGCACCAGCGGGCGGTACCAAGAGACCCAGTACTTC	CASTSGRYQETQYF
.	TRBV12-3/TRBV12-4	.	TRBJ2-7	TGTGCCAGAAGTCCCCGATGGTCCTACGAGCAGTACTTC	CARSPRWSYEQYF
few	TRBV20-1	.	TRBJ1-2	TGCAGTCCTCTCTTGGGAACGGGATACTATGGCTACACCTTC	CSPLLGTGYYGYTF